This T cell receptor beta chain was recovered during a study of immune evolution from preneoplasia to lung adenocarcinoma. Note on this clone: At one boundary the junction diverges from the germline segment, which might be a read error.

Measured with immunoSEQ multiplex PCR; TCRdb has only the in-frame clones, and not every one. This table has 1,500 to 2,000 clones, approximately 84% appearing once. The germline V gene has CDR1 SQVTM and CDR2 ANQGSEA. The CDR3 is made up of 13 amino acids. The sequencing input was FFPE tissue from an adenomatous hyperplasia lung lesion. Subset of the sample: atypical adenomatous hyperplasia (AAH), lung preneoplasia. The TCR sequence derives from an older donor with lung adenocarcinoma. The chain uses TRBV29-1 and TRBJ1-1; possible D gene TRBD1, 6 bases. This CDR3 reads CSGLVQGFTEAFF. CDR3 bases: TGCAGCGGCCTAGTACAGGGCTTCACTGAGGCTTTCTTT. The variable domain in full, completed from reference TRBV29-1 and TRBJ1-1, reads SAVISQKPSRDICQRGTSLTIQCQVDSQVTMMFWYRQQPGQSLTLIATANQGSEATYESGFVIDKFPISRPNLTFSTLTVSNMSPEDSSIYLCSGLVQGFTEAFFGQGTRLTVV.